The 14 T cell receptor beta chains below were found in one sample sequenced in a study of post-analysis software for immune sequencing data (dated by TCRdb to between 2014 and 2016). What the study reported, not specific to this receptor: Significantly higher frequencies in patients than in controls were found for five or six TRBV segments, including TRBV5-6, TRBV5-1 and TRBV20-1.

These receptors have no known antigen. Receptor libraries were prepared by PCR. Reads for this sample came from an Illumina HiSeq 2500. Unique molecular identifiers were incorporated into TCR beta cDNA libraries to reduce PCR and sequencing biases. TCRdb handled the public reads itself, with Q25 trimming in fastp and clone calling in MiXCR, and kept productive beta chains. All rows with the same CDR3 protein become a single entry with the most common DNA and genes. A total of hundreds of thousands of distinct CDR3 sequences appear in this sample, 59% of them only once. About 11% of the sample is held by the ten biggest clonotypes. The sequenced sample was blood. All receptors derive from a girl aged 2-15 years with multiple sclerosis.

The chain carries TRBV29-1 and TRBJ2-1, with 10 nucleotides matching TRBD2. Germline assignment: CDR1 SQVTM and CDR2 ANQGSEA. J lost 4 bases, V lost 2 bases, and 2 bases had no gene match. This CDR3 is built from 14 residues. CDR3: CSVELAGVYNEQFF. DNA of the CDR3: TGCAGCGTTGAACTAGCGGGGGTATACAATGAGCAGTTCTTC.

This chain connects TRBV4-1 to TRBJ1-2; 8 nucleotides match TRBD1. Germline CDR1 is MGHRA and CDR2 is YSYEKL. V gave up 3 bases and J gave up 6 bases; unmatched junction bases: 12. CDR3 size: 16 residues. CDR3 DNA: TGCGCCAGCAGCCAGGAGTCCTGGACAGGGTCGGATGGCTACACCTTC. It codes for CASSQESWTGSDGYTF.

This rearrangement joins TRBV11-2 to TRBJ2-3; D gene unclear. Trimming cost V 5 bases and J 2 bases, with 14 bases left between them. Germline CDR1 SGHAT, CDR2 FQNNGV. There are 15 residues in the CDR3. The CDR3 nucleotides read TGTGCCAGCAGCCCAGCCCTGGGAATCACAGATACGCAGTATTTT. Protein: CASSPALGITDTQYF.

This clonotype has more than one count but fewer than ten. CDR3 nucleotide sequence: TGCGCCAGCGGGAGGGGAGCGGGAGGGCCGGGAGAGACCCAGTACTTC. This codes for CASGRGAGGPGETQYF. V is TRBV10-2 and J is TRBJ2-5; 10 bases fit TRBD2. Germline V CDR1 and CDR2: WSHSY, SAAADI. The CDR3 is 16 residues long. V dropped 8 bases and J dropped 4; count of bases not matched to a gene: 13.

This sequence joins TRBV6-5 and TRBJ2-3; D perhaps matches TRBD1 (6 bases). There are 17 residues in the CDR3. Trimming shortened V by 0 bases and J by 0 bases, and 13 bases separated the two germline ends. The germline V gene has CDR1 MNHEY and CDR2 SVGAGI. CDR3 residues: CASSYSRVGQSTDTQYF. Here the CDR3 DNA reads TGTGCCAGCAGTTACTCGAGGGTCGGACAGAGCACAGATACGCAGTATTTT.

Remarks on this clonotype: At one of its ends the junction is not consistent with the germline gene, which may arise from a read error. The genes are TRBV5-1 and TRBJ2-3; D not certain. Germline V gives CDR1 SGHRS, CDR2 YFSETQ. The CDR3 spans 15 residues. The CDR3 coding sequence is TGCGCCAGCAGCTTGGACGGCGATAGCACAGATACGCTGTATTTT. Protein: CASSLDGDSTDTLYF.

V usage is TRBV12-3 or TRBV12-4 and J usage is TRBJ2-3; D might be TRBD1 or TRBD2, each matching 5 bases. Trimming removed 1 base at V and 0 bases at J, with 14 bases between. This CDR3 contains 17 residues. CDR3 sequence reads: CASSLVLGTASTDTQYF. The CDR3 nucleotides read TGTGCCAGCAGTTTAGTATTAGGGACGGCGAGCACAGATACGCAGTATTTT.

This clonotype was counted once. The chain joins TRBV29-1 to TRBJ1-2; D uncertain. V lost 4 bases, J lost 2 bases, and 11 bases lay in between. Germline V CDR1 and CDR2: SQVTM, ANQGSEA. The length of the CDR3 is 13 residues. CDR3 amino acids: CSVAFGSNYGYTF. CDR3 sequence (DNA): TGCAGCGTTGCCTTTGGCTCCAACTATGGCTACACCTTC.

The V and J genes are TRBV15 and TRBJ1-5; D is unclear. With 5 bases removed from V and 0 bases from J, the gap between germline ends came to 14 bases. The CDR3 contains 16 residues. Germline V gives CDR1 LNHNV, CDR2 YYDKDF (reference sequence). CDR3 bases: TGTGCCACCAGCGAGAGATTATTGGATAGCAATCAGCCCCAGCATTTT. It yields the protein CATSERLLDSNQPQHF.

The genes are TRBV20-1 and TRBJ2-5, with D tentatively TRBD2 (5 bases). Germline V gene data show CDR1 as DFQATT and CDR2 as SNEGSKA (reference sequence). The ends were cut back, 6 bases at V and 5 bases at J, with 13 bases in the middle. This CDR3 is built from 12 residues. In DNA, the CDR3 is TGCAGTGCCCCCCTAGCTGGGGAGACCCAGTACTTC. Translation gives CSAPLAGETQYF.

The chain is built from TRBV27 and TRBJ2-2, with TRBD2 identical over 8 bases. The germline V gene encodes CDR1 MNHEY and CDR2 SMNVEV (reference sequence). The CDR3 has 19 amino acids. V lost 0 bases, J lost 2 bases, and 11 bases stayed unmatched. CDR3 in amino acids: CASSLSGTSLTPNTGELFF. CDR3 DNA: TGTGCCAGCAGTTTATCAGGGACTAGTTTAACGCCCAACACCGGGGAGCTGTTTTTT.

The chain joins TRBV7-6 to TRBJ2-5; 10 positions agree with TRBD2. There are 13 residues in the CDR3. Germline trimming cut 10 bases from V and 6 bases from J; bases unmatched to any gene: 8. Germline CDR1 reads SGHVS; CDR2 reads FNYEAQ. This CDR3 reads CATNSGGRQTQYF. The CDR3 DNA sequence: TGTGCCACCAATAGCGGGGGGCGACAGACCCAGTACTTC.

V usage is TRBV15 and J usage is TRBJ2-5; TRBD2 aligns across 11 bases. This CDR3 has 17 residues. Germline CDR1 and CDR2: LNHNV and YYDKDF (reference sequence). V was pared by 3 bases and J by 5 bases, with 11 bases of the junction left unmatched. CDR3 sequence: CATSRVRLAGKGETQYF. The CDR3 nucleotides read TGTGCCACCAGCAGGGTGAGACTAGCGGGAAAGGGGGAGACCCAGTACTTC.

V is TRBV10-3 and J is TRBJ2-2; possibly TRBD1 or TRBD2 for D (5 bases each). V was shortened by 9 bases and J by 5 bases, with 19 bases between the two germline ends. Germline lookup yields CDR1 ENHRY and CDR2 SYGVKD. This CDR3 is 15 amino acids long. The CDR3 reads CAMGEGPTGTGELFF. Written as DNA, the CDR3 is TGTGCCATGGGAGAGGGACCAACCGGGACCGGGGAGCTGTTTTTT.